Below, 15 T cell receptor beta chains from the same sample are listed, as sequenced in a study of T cells in Graves' hyperthyroidism and ophthalmopathy. Amplified TCR beta CDR3 regions came from RNA transcripts. HTBI primers were used for first-round RT-PCR of the TCR CDR3. Each CDR3 protein is one row after TCRdb ran MiXCR on the multiplex PCR reads. The table shows 270,000 or so distinct CDR3 sequences, with 13% to 15% occurring only once. Sequencing was done on a sample of blood. Every receptor here comes from a woman between 45 and 65 years old with Graves' hyperthyroidism that later progressed to Graves' ophthalmopathy.

The genes are TRBV9 and TRBJ1-4; D is undetermined. CDR1 is SGDLS, CDR2 YYNGEE, per germline. CDR3 size: 14 residues. Deletions cut 0 bases from V and 10 bases from J, with 13 bases between. The CDR3 region is CASSVEGGFGKLFF. CDR3 DNA: TGTGCCAGCAGCGTAGAGGGCGGATTCGGAAAACTGTTTTTT.

This chain connects TRBV20-1 to TRBJ2-7; D assignment may be TRBD1 or TRBD2 (5 bases each). This CDR3 region has 13 residues. In germline, CDR1 is DFQATT, CDR2 SNEGSKA (reference sequence). The V end was cut by 1 base, the J end by 0 bases, with 7 bases between. The chain's CDR3 is CSARGDHSYEQYF. CDR3 DNA: TGCAGTGCTAGAGGGGACCACTCCTACGAGCAGTACTTC.

This clonotype was recorded many times. The chain's CDR3 is CASSYATLVQYEQYF. CDR3 in DNA: TGTGCCAGCAGTTACGCAACCCTGGTTCAATACGAGCAGTACTTC. The V call is TRBV6-2 or TRBV6-3, the J call TRBJ2-7; D ambiguous. Trimming removed 2 bases from V and 4 bases from J, with 15 bases in between. The CDR3 runs to 15 residues. Germline loops: CDR1 MNHEY, CDR2 SVGEGT.

The chain uses TRBV9 and TRBJ1-1, with 7 bases identical to TRBD1. Germline-derived CDR1 and CDR2 are SGDLS and YYNGEE. This CDR3 is 14 amino acids long. V gave up 3 bases and J gave up 3 bases; unmatched junction bases: 5. In nucleotides, the CDR3 is TGTGCCAGCAGCGACAGGGGTTGGGACACTGAAGCTTTCTTT. The encoded protein is CASSDRGWDTEAFF. Drawing the rest from reference TRBV9 and TRBJ1-1, the complete variable domain is DSGVTQTPKHLITATGQRVTLRCSPRSGDLSVYWYQQSLDQGLQFLIQYYNGEERAKGNILERFSAQQFPDLHSELNLSSLELGDSALYFCASSDRGWDTEAFFGQGTRLTVV.

This clonotype was counted at least ten times. This rearrangement joins TRBV6-5 to TRBJ2-7; 9 bases match TRBD2. This CDR3 is 15 amino acids long. The ends lost 2 bases at V and 3 bases at J; junction bases unmatched: 5. The germline gives CDR1 MNHEY, CDR2 SVGAGI. CDR3 coding DNA: TGTGCCAGCAGTTACACCGGGACTAGCCTCTACGAGCAGTACTTC. Its translation is CASSYTGTSLYEQYF.

This clonotype was picked up many times. The rearrangement uses TRBV11-1 and TRBJ2-2; 14 nucleotides agree with TRBD2. Germline CDR1 and CDR2: SGHAT and FQDESV (reference sequence). This CDR3 contains 18 residues. The J segment lost 6 bases and the V segment lost 5 bases, leaving 11 bases of the junction unmatched. The CDR3 sequence: CASSPGTSGRLRSGELFF. CDR3 coding DNA: TGTGCCAGCAGCCCCGGGACTAGCGGGAGATTGAGGTCCGGGGAGCTGTTTTTT.

This clonotype occurred many times. The chain couples TRBV5-1 to TRBJ1-3; TRBD1 aligns across 9 bases. This CDR3 region has 19 residues. V was clipped by 4 bases and J by 0 bases; unmatched bases: 14. Germline V gene sequence: CDR1 SGHRS, CDR2 YFSETQ. CDR3 region: CASSGHGTGSGSSGNTIYF. For the CDR3, the DNA is TGCGCCAGCAGCGGACACGGGACAGGGAGTGGCTCCTCTGGAAACACCATATATTTT.

In its sample, this clonotype was seen many times. The V and J genes are TRBV11-1 and TRBJ2-6; D is uncertain. Trimming left V 2 bases short and J 4 bases short, with 15 bases between. This CDR3 has 17 amino acids. From germline, CDR1 is SGHAT and CDR2 FQDESV (reference sequence). As DNA, the CDR3 is TGTGCCAGCAGCTTACCCAGGCAGGCTGGAGGGGCCAACGTCCTGACTTTC. It encodes CASSLPRQAGGANVLTF.

This clonotype was observed many times. The chain has TRBV20-1 and TRBJ2-1; D may correspond to TRBD1 or TRBD2 (5 bases each). V was pared by 6 bases and J by 7 bases, with 19 bases between. The CDR3 is made up of 14 amino acids. The germline V gene encodes CDR1 DFQATT and CDR2 SNEGSKA (reference sequence). The CDR3 sequence is CSAQTGRDWNEQFF. The CDR3 region has the DNA TGCAGTGCCCAGACGGGACGCGATTGGAATGAGCAGTTCTTC.

Many counts were recorded for this clonotype. This chain joins TRBV7-9 and TRBJ2-1; D could derive from TRBD1 or TRBD2 (6 bases each). This CDR3 region has 15 residues. The V end lost 1 base, the J end lost 10 bases, and 17 bases lay between the germline ends. Germline CDR1 SEHNR, CDR2 FQNEAQ (reference sequence). For the CDR3, the DNA is TGTGCCAGCAGCTTAGAGGGGGGACTTTACTCGGAGCAGTTCTTC. This gives the protein CASSLEGGLYSEQFF.

Concerning this clonotype: With a much larger clone just one base away, this may be a read error. The V and J genes are TRBV20-1 and TRBJ2-4, with TRBD2 matching 9 bases. CDR3 length: 14 residues. CDR1 and CDR2 (germline): DFQATT, SNEGSKA (reference sequence). The CDR3 spells CGAHPNSGSGIQYF. CDR3 nucleotide sequence: TGCGGTGCTCACCCCAATAGCGGGAGCGGCATTCAGTACTTC.

The sample holds many counts of this clonotype. The chain joins TRBV6-5 to TRBJ1-1; D ambiguous. V was trimmed by 0 bases and J by 7 bases, leaving 6 bases between them. Germline CDR1 MNHEY, CDR2 SVGAGI. The CDR3 covers 12 residues. The CDR3: CASSYSSNEAFF. The CDR3 nucleotides read TGTGCCAGCAGTTACTCCTCTAATGAAGCTTTCTTT.

This clonotype turned up a few times. The rearrangement uses TRBV4-1 and TRBJ1-2; TRBD1 is a possible D gene (5 bases). Trimming cost V 5 bases and J 2 bases, with 9 bases left between them. CDR3 length equals 13 residues. The germline V gene has CDR1 MGHRA and CDR2 YSYEKL. The CDR3 is CASSWRGNYGYTF. CDR3 sequence (DNA): TGCGCCAGCAGCTGGAGGGGCAACTATGGCTACACCTTC.

A remark on this clonotype: The CDR3 does not end in the conserved phenylalanine or tryptophan, so this is likely a read error. The chain is built from TRBV20-1 and TRBJ1-1; 9 positions match TRBD1. The CDR3 sequence is 13 residues long. Germline V gene lookup returns CDR1 DFQATT and CDR2 SNEGSKA (reference sequence). With 6 bases clipped from V and 6 bases from J, the junction kept 8 bases outside the gene matches. This CDR3 reads CSATTGGKAEAFL. CDR3 DNA sequence: TGCAGTGCCACGACAGGGGGGAAAGCTGAAGCTTTCCTT.

This clonotype was recorded many times. V gene TRBV11-2 combines with J gene TRBJ2-3, with D possibly TRBD2 on 5 matching bases. CDR3 length: 15 amino acids. Germline V gives CDR1 SGHAT, CDR2 FQNNGV. The V and J ends lost 1 base and 0 bases respectively, with 8 bases between them. The CDR3 protein is CASSLGRTSTDTQYF. The CDR3 coding sequence is TGTGCCAGCAGCTTAGGGCGGACTAGCACAGATACGCAGTATTTT.